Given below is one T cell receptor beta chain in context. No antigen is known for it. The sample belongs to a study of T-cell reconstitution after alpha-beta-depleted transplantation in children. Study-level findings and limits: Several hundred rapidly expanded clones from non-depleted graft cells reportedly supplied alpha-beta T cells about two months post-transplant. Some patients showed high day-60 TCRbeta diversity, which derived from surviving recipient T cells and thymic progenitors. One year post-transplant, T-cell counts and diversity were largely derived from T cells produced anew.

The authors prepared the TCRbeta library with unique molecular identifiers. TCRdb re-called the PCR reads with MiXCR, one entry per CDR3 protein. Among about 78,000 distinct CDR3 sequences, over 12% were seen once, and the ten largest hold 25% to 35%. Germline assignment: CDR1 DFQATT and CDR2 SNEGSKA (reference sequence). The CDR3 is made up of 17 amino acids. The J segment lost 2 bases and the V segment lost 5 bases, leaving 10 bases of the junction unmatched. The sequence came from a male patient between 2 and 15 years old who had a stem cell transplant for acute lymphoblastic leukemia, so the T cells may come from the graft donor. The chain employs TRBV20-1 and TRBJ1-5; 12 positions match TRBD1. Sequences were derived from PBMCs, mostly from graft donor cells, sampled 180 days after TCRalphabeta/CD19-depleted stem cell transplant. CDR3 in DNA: TGCAGTGCTGTGGGACAGGGGGCCCAACGCCGCAATCAGCCCCAGCATTTT. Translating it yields CSAVGQGAQRRNQPQHF.